Below are 20 T cell receptor beta chains sequenced from a single sample in a study of T cell responses to AZD1222 COVID-19 vaccine. Clones were read by immunoSEQ multiplex PCR, and TCRdb kept only the in-frame ones, dropping some. The sample has tens of thousands of clones; approximately 86% are singletons. The source was peripheral blood, collected on day 0 of AZD1222 vaccination. The receptors originated from an adult in good health.

V is TRBV5-8 and J is TRBJ1-1; tentative D call: TRBD1 (6 bases). The CDR3 is made up of 15 amino acids. The V end lost 4 bases, the J end lost 4 bases, and 17 bases lay between the germline ends. Germline V gene data show CDR1 as SGHTS and CDR2 as YDEGEE. The CDR3 nucleotides read TGTGCCAGCAGCCTTAGCCCAGGGGCGGGCACTGAAGCTTTCTTT. This codes for CASSLSPGAGTEAFF.

The rearrangement links TRBV12-3 or TRBV12-4 to TRBJ1-5; 7 bases agree with TRBD1. The CDR3 totals 13 residues. The V gene end was trimmed by 7 bases and the J gene end by 6 bases; junction bases not matched to a gene: 6. The CDR3 reads CASTRGVSQPQHF. CDR3 in DNA: TGTGCCAGCACCAGGGGGGTTAGTCAGCCCCAGCATTTT.

Ten or more counts support this clone. One end of the junction is discordant with germline, which a read error may explain. The V and J genes are TRBV7-7 and TRBJ2-1; D is possibly TRBD2 (6 bases). The CDR3 totals 18 residues. From germline, CDR1 is SSHAT and CDR2 FNYEAQ (reference sequence). The CDR3 DNA sequence: TGTGCTAGCAGCTTAGCCCCGTCCCGGGACTCCTGGTCAAGTGAGCAGTTCTTC. This translates into CASSLAPSRDSWSSEQFF.

This chain uses TRBV7-6 with TRBJ1-1; D unclear. Germline CDR1 is SGHVS and CDR2 is FNYEAQ. The ends were cut back, 0 bases at V and 4 bases at J, with 12 bases in the middle. The CDR3 totals 15 residues. The CDR3 sequence is CASSLAKGYITEAFF. CDR3 DNA sequence: TGTGCCAGCAGCTTAGCAAAGGGATACATCACTGAAGCTTTCTTT.

The chain has TRBV7-2 and TRBJ1-1, with TRBD1 as a possible D gene (6 bases). Trimming removed 1 base at V and 2 bases at J, with 11 bases between. The CDR3 has 15 amino acids. From germline, CDR1 is SGHTA and CDR2 FQGNSA. CDR3 sequence: CASSLEAGTNTEAFF. As DNA, the CDR3 is TGTGCCAGCAGCTTAGAGGCCGGGACAAACACTGAAGCTTTCTTT.

The chain couples TRBV3-1 (or the pseudogene TRBV3-2) to TRBJ1-2; no reliable D call. This CDR3 is built from 15 residues. The V gene's germline CDR1 is LGHDT and CDR2 YNNKEL (reference sequence). Between the trimmed V and J ends, which lost 7 bases and 4 bases, there was a span of 19 bases. CDR3 protein: CASTSTENAGYGYTF. CDR3 sequence (DNA): TGTGCCAGCACCTCGACTGAAAACGCCGGCTATGGCTACACCTTC.

The V call is TRBV2, the J call TRBJ1-2; TRBD1 is a possible D gene (5 bases). The CDR3 has 12 amino acids. The V gene lost 3 bases and the J gene lost 12 bases, with 14 bases spanning the gap. Germline-derived CDR1 and CDR2 are SNHLY and FYNNEI. The CDR3: CASSDRGDGHTF. CDR3 DNA sequence: TGTGCCAGCAGTGATCGAGGGGACGGACACACCTTC.

V and J are TRBV4-1 and TRBJ2-1, with TRBD2 identical over 10 bases. CDR1 MGHRA and CDR2 YSYEKL come from the germline V gene. This CDR3 contains 16 residues. J was trimmed by 8 bases and V by 1 base; bases with no gene match: 8. The CDR3 nucleotides are TGCGCCAGCAGCCAAGCCTGGACTAGCGGTAGGGATGAGCAGTTCTTC. This codes for CASSQAWTSGRDEQFF.

This clone showed up just a few times. V is TRBV25-1 and J is TRBJ2-7, with TRBD1 matching 8 bases. This CDR3 has 15 residues. Germline V lookup: CDR1 MGHDK, CDR2 SYGVNS. Trimming cost V 4 bases and J 5 bases; bases outside gene matches: 10. The CDR3 DNA is TGTGCCAGCAGTGCTCTCCAGGGGGCAGGGGACGAGCAGTACTTC. Its translation is CASSALQGAGDEQYF.

The chain joins TRBV5-1 to TRBJ1-3; 10 nucleotides line up with TRBD1. V gave up 3 bases and J gave up 3 bases; unmatched junction bases: 3. The CDR3 loop spans 15 amino acids. Germline CDR1 is SGHRS and CDR2 is YFSETQ. The CDR3 DNA follows: TGCGCCAGCAGCTCGGGGACAGGGGTTGGAAACACCATATATTTT. This gives the protein CASSSGTGVGNTIYF.

Here the CDR3 DNA reads TGTGCCAGTAGGCGGGGGGGGAACACTGAAGCTTTCTTT. This gives the protein CASRRGGNTEAFF. This chain uses TRBV19 with TRBJ1-1; D possibly corresponds to TRBD1 (5 bases). The CDR3 totals 13 residues. V gave up 6 bases and J gave up 1 base, with 9 bases separating them. Per the germline V gene, CDR1 is LNHDA and CDR2 is SQIVND (reference sequence).

The chain has TRBV1 and TRBJ2-7. TRBV1 counts as a pseudogene. The CDR3 loop spans 18 amino acids. CDR3 DNA: TGCACCAGCAGCCAAGATTTACCTGTTTCCGGGCTCACCTACGAGCAGTACTTC. As protein: CTSSQDLPVSGLTYEQYF.

Here the CDR3 DNA reads TGTGCCAGCTCACCGTTCCTAGAGACCCAGTACTTC. Translating gives CASSPFLETQYF. The chain links TRBV18 to TRBJ2-5; the D is unclear. Looked up from germline, CDR1 is KGHSH and CDR2 is LQKENI. V lost 3 bases, J lost 4 bases, and 6 bases lay in between. CDR3 length equals 12 residues.

This clone was counted once. The rearrangement links TRBV14 to TRBJ1-6; no clear D. The CDR3 runs to 13 residues. The germline V gene has CDR1 SGHDN and CDR2 FVKESK. V was pared by 4 bases and J by 6 bases, with 7 bases between. The CDR3 DNA reads TGTGCCAGCAGCCGCAACCTTAATTCACCCCTCCACTTT. Protein sequence: CASSRNLNSPLHF.

The V and J genes are TRBV12-3 or TRBV12-4 and TRBJ1-2; D unclear. Trimming took 1 base from V and 2 from J, leaving 5 bases between them. The CDR3 extends over 13 amino acids. The DNA for the CDR3 is TGTGCCAGCAGTTTAGGCCAGAACTATGGCTACACCTTC. It yields the protein CASSLGQNYGYTF.

V usage is TRBV9 and J usage is TRBJ2-7; D is perhaps TRBD2 (6 bases). Germline loops: CDR1 SGDLS, CDR2 YYNGEE. The V and J ends lost 0 bases and 1 base respectively, with 8 bases between them. There are 14 residues in the CDR3. The DNA of the CDR3 is TGTGCCAGCAGCGTAGTGGCGGGATCCTACGAGCAGTACTTC. This codes for CASSVVAGSYEQYF.

The chain couples TRBV18 to TRBJ2-5, with D perhaps assigned TRBD1 or TRBD2 (5 bases each). This CDR3 is 14 amino acids long. Trimming removed 3 bases at V and 5 bases at J, with 13 bases between. Germline loops: CDR1 KGHSH, CDR2 LQKENI. CDR3 region: CASSPGATHETQYF. The CDR3 DNA is TGTGCCAGCTCACCCGGGGCGACACACGAGACCCAGTACTTC.

This clone was counted only a few times. The chain has TRBV23-1 and TRBJ1-3; D unclear. TRBV23-1 is assigned to the ORF class and has an uncertain function. The CDR3 covers 13 residues. Trimming cost V 3 bases and J 4 bases, with 7 bases left between them. The CDR3 spells CASSHSRGNTIYF. Here the CDR3 DNA reads TGCGCCAGCAGTCATTCCAGAGGAAACACCATATATTTT.

Of note for this clone: Different DNA sequences within this sample yield the same CDR3. CDR3 in amino acids: CAWSGGYEQYF. DNA for the CDR3: TGTGCCTGGAGTGGGGGCTACGAGCAGTACTTC. The chain couples TRBV30 to TRBJ2-7; D gene ambiguous. Germline V gene sequence: CDR1 GTSNPN, CDR2 SVGIG (reference sequence). V shed 1 base and J shed 3 bases, with 4 bases lying between them. This CDR3 region has 11 residues. Based on the CDR3 plus reference TRBV30 and TRBJ2-7, the full variable domain is SQTIHQWPATLVQPVGSPLSLECTVEGTSNPNLYWYRQAAGRGLQLLFYSVGIGQISSEVPQNLSASRPQDRQFILSSKKLLLSDSGFYLCAWSGGYEQYFGPGTRLTVT.

V usage is TRBV4-1 and J usage is TRBJ2-1; D remains unclear. There are 16 residues in the CDR3. Germline CDR1 MGHRA, CDR2 YSYEKL. V was trimmed by 0 bases and J by 3 bases, leaving 12 bases between them. This CDR3 reads CASSQDPPPGYNEQFF. The CDR3 DNA is TGCGCCAGCAGCCAAGATCCGCCCCCGGGCTACAATGAGCAGTTCTTC.